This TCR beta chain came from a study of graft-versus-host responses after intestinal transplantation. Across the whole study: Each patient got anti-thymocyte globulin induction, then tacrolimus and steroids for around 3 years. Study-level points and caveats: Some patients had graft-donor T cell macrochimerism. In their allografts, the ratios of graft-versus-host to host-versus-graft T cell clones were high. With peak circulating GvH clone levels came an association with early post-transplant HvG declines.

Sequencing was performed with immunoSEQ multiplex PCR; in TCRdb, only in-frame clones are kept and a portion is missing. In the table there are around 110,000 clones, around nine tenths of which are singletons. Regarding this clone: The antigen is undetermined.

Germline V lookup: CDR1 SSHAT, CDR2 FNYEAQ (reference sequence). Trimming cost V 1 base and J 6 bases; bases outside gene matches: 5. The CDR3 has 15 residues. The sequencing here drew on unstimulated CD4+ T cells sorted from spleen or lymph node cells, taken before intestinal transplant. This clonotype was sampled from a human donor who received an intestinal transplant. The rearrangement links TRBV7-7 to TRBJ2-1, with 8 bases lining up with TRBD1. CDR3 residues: CASSLGQGASNEQFF. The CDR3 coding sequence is TGTGCCAGCAGCTTAGGTCAGGGGGCGAGCAATGAGCAGTTCTTC.